The 25 T cell receptor beta chains presented below share a single source sample, sequenced in a study of identical twins. A single record per CDR3 protein comes from TCRdb applying MiXCR to the 5' RACE reads. This repertoire shows under 300,000 distinct CDR3 sequences, over 5% found once; its top ten account for 13% to 15%. The data also belong to a second study, concerning T cells expressing NK-cell markers.

The source material was CD8+ T cells sorted from blood. Source of these receptors: a young woman in good health.

There are many counts of this clonotype. V usage is TRBV2 and J usage is TRBJ2-7; 8 nucleotides match TRBD2. Trimming cost V 4 bases and J 2 bases; bases outside gene matches: 1. Looked up from germline, CDR1 is SNHLY and CDR2 is FYNNEI. The CDR3 consists of 13 residues. The CDR3 DNA reads as TGTGCCAGCAGTGGCGGGAGGCCCTACGAGCAGTACTTC. Protein sequence: CASSGGRPYEQYF. Full variable domain (outside the CDR3, taken from reference TRBV2 and TRBJ2-7): EPEVTQTPSHQVTQMGQEVILRCVPISNHLYFYWYRQILGQKVEFLVSFYNNEISEKSEIFDDQFSVERPDGSNFTLKIRSTKLEDSAMYFCASSGGRPYEQYFGPGTRLTVT.

The V call is TRBV12-3 or TRBV12-4, the J call TRBJ1-5; no clear D. The germline V and J ends were trimmed by 6 bases and 3 bases, with 15 bases remaining between them. The CDR3 has 15 residues. CDR3 DNA: TGTGCCAGCAGCCTCGGATTGGCCATCAATCAGCCCCAGCATTTT. Translating gives CASSLGLAINQPQHF.

This clonotype has a count of ten or more. The chain links TRBV27 to TRBJ2-3; no definite D call. V was clipped by 11 bases and J by 2 bases, with 14 bases between them. CDR3 length equals 13 residues. From germline, CDR1 is MNHEY and CDR2 SMNVEV (reference sequence). Here the CDR3 DNA reads TGTGCCTCCCAGCCCCACTCCACAGATACGCAGTATTTT. The encoded protein is CASQPHSTDTQYF.

This clonotype was observed many times. The chain has TRBV12-3 or TRBV12-4 and TRBJ2-3; D is possibly TRBD2 (5 bases). The V and J ends lost 7 bases and 2 bases respectively, with 19 bases between them. The CDR3 extends over 16 amino acids. CDR3 loop: CASTGGLQRITDTQYF. DNA for the CDR3: TGTGCCAGCACCGGAGGACTCCAGAGGATCACAGATACGCAGTATTTT.

The V gene is TRBV10-2, the J gene TRBJ1-1; the D is unclear. Germline-derived CDR1 and CDR2 are WSHSY and SAAADI. This CDR3 is built from 14 residues. The V gene lost 10 bases and the J gene lost 0 bases, with 15 bases spanning the gap. Written as DNA, the CDR3 is TGCGCCACCCTCCCGACGACGGTGAACACTGAAGCTTTCTTT. Amino acids: CATLPTTVNTEAFF.

The chain uses TRBV7-9 and TRBJ2-5; 10 bases align to TRBD1. Germline loops: CDR1 SEHNR, CDR2 FQNEAQ (reference sequence). The CDR3 contains 12 residues. The CDR3 here is CALRDRGETQYF. For the CDR3, the DNA is TGTGCTCTCCGGGACAGGGGCGAGACCCAGTACTTC.

This clonotype was counted only a few times. The CDR3 here is CASSWRVDYGYTF. The CDR3 bases are TGTGCCAGCAGTTGGCGGGTCGACTATGGCTACACCTTC. The V gene is TRBV12-3 or TRBV12-4, the J gene TRBJ1-2, with D uncertain. The CDR3 covers 13 residues. Trimming stripped 4 bases from V and 3 bases from J, with 9 bases between.

The chain links TRBV27 to TRBJ2-2, with TRBD1 matching over 9 bases. The germline CDR1 and CDR2 sequences are MNHEY and SMNVEV (reference sequence). The CDR3 length is 14 residues. V gave up 2 bases and J gave up 8 bases; unmatched junction bases: 3. CDR3 amino acids: CASSLGTGWGELFF. CDR3 DNA: TGTGCCAGCAGTTTAGGGACAGGGTGGGGGGAGCTGTTTTTT.

This clonotype was counted between two and nine times. V gene TRBV11-2 combines with J gene TRBJ1-1; 9 nucleotides match TRBD1. After removal of 5 bases from V and 1 base from J, the junction contained 5 bases not matched to a gene. CDR1 SGHAT and CDR2 FQNNGV come from the germline V gene. CDR3 length: 15 amino acids. CDR3: CASSPGQGPNTEAFF. For the CDR3, the DNA is TGTGCCAGCAGCCCGGGACAGGGACCGAACACTGAAGCTTTCTTT. Using reference TRBV11-2 and TRBJ1-1 for the parts outside the CDR3, the full variable domain is EAGVAQSPRYKIIEKRQSVAFWCNPISGHATLYWYQQILGQGPKLLIQFQNNGVVDDSQLPKDRFSAERLKGVDSTLKIQPAKLEDSAVYLCASSPGQGPNTEAFFGQGTRLTVV.

This clonotype turned up a few times. The rearrangement joins TRBV7-9 to TRBJ2-3, with D perhaps being TRBD1 or TRBD2 (5 bases each). Between the trimmed V and J ends, which lost 5 bases and 7 bases, there was a span of 16 bases. This CDR3 region has 14 residues. Germline values: CDR1 SEHNR, CDR2 FQNEAQ (reference sequence). CDR3 coding DNA: TGTGCCAGCAGCCCGGAGAGGGGTACGAATACGCAGTATTTT. Translation gives CASSPERGTNTQYF.

The CDR3 nucleotides read TGTGCCAGCAGTGACCCAGGGGCCTCTGGAAACACCATATATTTT. Protein: CASSDPGASGNTIYF. This chain joins TRBV9 and TRBJ1-3; maybe TRBD1 (6 bases). Germline V gives CDR1 SGDLS, CDR2 YYNGEE. V was clipped by 5 bases and J by 0 bases, with 12 bases between them. The CDR3 loop spans 15 amino acids.

This clonotype was recorded at least ten times. The V gene is TRBV5-1, the J gene TRBJ2-2; D remains unclear. Trimming pared 4 bases from V and 2 bases from J, leaving 9 bases between. Germline values: CDR1 SGHRS, CDR2 YFSETQ. There are 14 residues in the CDR3. The CDR3 region has the DNA TGCGCCAGCAGCGACGACATAAACACCGGGGAGCTGTTTTTT. Translated, it gives CASSDDINTGELFF.

J is TRBJ1-1 and V is TRBV7-9; 10 bases are a match to TRBD1. The CDR3 is 17 residues long. Germline V lookup: CDR1 SEHNR, CDR2 FQNEAQ (reference sequence). After removal of 4 bases from V and 1 base from J, the junction contained 9 bases not matched to a gene. CDR3 sequence reads: CASSSYRDRGGNTEAFF. CDR3 DNA sequence: TGTGCCAGCAGCTCCTACCGGGACAGGGGCGGGAACACTGAAGCTTTCTTT.

This clonotype was recorded at least ten times. As DNA, the CDR3 is TGTGCCAGCAGTCTCCAGACTCCCACAGATACGCAGTATTTT. Translation: CASSLQTPTDTQYF. The genes are TRBV7-9 and TRBJ2-3; the D is unclear. CDR1 and CDR2 from the germline V gene are SEHNR and FQNEAQ (reference sequence). The CDR3 is 14 amino acids. Trimming removed 6 bases from V and 2 bases from J, with 12 bases in between. Drawing the rest from reference TRBV7-9 and TRBJ2-3, the complete variable domain is DTGVSQNPRHKITKRGQNVTFRCDPISEHNRLYWYRQTLGQGPEFLTYFQNEAQLEKSRLLSDRFSAERPKGSFSTLEIQRTEQGDSAMYLCASSLQTPTDTQYFGPGTRLTVL.

The V and J genes are TRBV5-6 and TRBJ2-7, with unresolved D. Germline assignment: CDR1 SGHDT and CDR2 YYEEEE. Trimming stripped 3 bases from V and 4 bases from J, with 11 bases between. The CDR3 loop spans 13 amino acids. CDR3 DNA sequence: TGTGCCAGCAGCTCCGGGCCAATTTACGAGCAGTACTTC. This codes for CASSSGPIYEQYF.

V gene TRBV6-5 combines with J gene TRBJ2-1; no definite D call. Germline V gene sequence: CDR1 MNHEY, CDR2 SVGAGI. This CDR3 has 14 amino acids. Trimming stripped 2 bases from V and 5 bases from J, with 10 bases between. The CDR3 protein is CASSYLELDNEQFF. In nucleotides, the CDR3 is TGTGCCAGCAGTTACCTCGAGTTAGACAATGAGCAGTTCTTC.

This clonotype was observed many times. The chain recombines TRBV6-1 with TRBJ2-3; 8 nucleotides align to TRBD2. The length of the CDR3 is 16 residues. The germline gives CDR1 MNHNS, CDR2 SASEGT. The V and J ends lost 0 bases and 5 bases, in that order; junction bases with no gene match: 7. The CDR3 spells CASSEARAGVGDTQYF. CDR3 nucleotides: TGTGCCAGCAGTGAAGCGCGAGCGGGAGTCGGAGATACGCAGTATTTT.

V is TRBV9 and J is TRBJ2-2; tentative D call: TRBD2 (6 bases). The length of the CDR3 is 15 residues. V lost 3 bases, J lost 5 bases, and 14 bases lay in between. Germline-derived CDR1 and CDR2 are SGDLS and YYNGEE. CDR3 DNA: TGTGCCAGCAGCGATTCGGCGGGATGGACCGGGGAGCTGTTTTTT. It is translated as CASSDSAGWTGELFF.

This clonotype has just a few counts. The chain carries TRBV6-1 and TRBJ1-2; D possibly corresponds to TRBD1 (5 bases). CDR1 and CDR2 (germline): MNHNS, SASEGT. Trimming left V 7 bases short and J 3 bases short, with 12 bases between. The CDR3 has 13 residues. The CDR3: CASTYGGDYGYTF. The CDR3 nucleotides are TGTGCCAGCACCTACGGGGGAGACTATGGCTACACCTTC.

The V and J genes are TRBV7-6 and TRBJ2-5; D not resolved. Germline V lookup: CDR1 SGHVS, CDR2 FNYEAQ. The CDR3 is 13 amino acids. V dropped 0 bases and J dropped 4 bases, with 6 bases sitting between them. The CDR3 nucleotides are TGTGCCAGCAGCTTAGCGATCGGAGAGACCCAGTACTTC. It codes for CASSLAIGETQYF.

This clonotype showed up many times. The V call is TRBV5-1, the J call TRBJ2-5; a possible D gene is TRBD1 (7 bases). V was pared by 4 bases and J by 5 bases, with 18 bases between. The CDR3 has 15 amino acids. Germline CDR1 and CDR2: SGHRS and YFSETQ. CDR3 amino acids: CASSRGDSPLETQYF. CDR3 nucleotides: TGCGCCAGCAGCCGCGGGGACAGCCCACTGGAGACCCAGTACTTC.

There are many counts of this clonotype. J is TRBJ2-5 and V is TRBV10-3; 11 bases line up with TRBD1. V lost 4 bases and J lost 1; bases outside the gene matches: 2. The CDR3 consists of 15 residues. Germline-derived CDR1 and CDR2 are ENHRY and SYGVKD. CDR3 DNA sequence: TGTGCCATCAGTGCGGGACAGGGGGGCCAAGAGACCCAGTACTTC. This codes for CAISAGQGGQETQYF.

The chain employs TRBV28 and TRBJ1-1; D is unclear. The CDR3 is 12 amino acids. Looked up from germline, CDR1 is MDHEN and CDR2 is SYDVKM. V was clipped by 6 bases and J by 1 base, with 6 bases between them. CDR3 region: CASRDGNTEAFF. CDR3 sequence (DNA): TGTGCCAGCAGAGACGGGAACACTGAAGCTTTCTTT.

This clonotype was found a few times. The chain has TRBV14 and TRBJ2-1, with 11 bases matching TRBD2. Germline lookup yields CDR1 SGHDN and CDR2 FVKESK. Trimming removed 6 bases from V and 6 bases from J; junction bases left unmatched: 7. The CDR3 extends over 15 amino acids. CDR3 coding DNA: TGTGCCAGCAGTCCACTAGCGGGAGTTGTCAATGAGCAGTTCTTC. Translating it yields CASSPLAGVVNEQFF.

The gene calls are TRBV29-1 and TRBJ2-7; 7 nucleotides line up with TRBD1. The germline CDR1 and CDR2 sequences are SQVTM and ANQGSEA. V shed 7 bases, J shed 5 bases, and the junction held 11 bases outside the gene matches. This CDR3 is built from 13 residues. The CDR3 nucleotides are TGCAGCGCCCCGACAGGGATCGGCGACGAGCAGTACTTC. It encodes CSAPTGIGDEQYF.